This TCR beta chain was recovered during a study of Ad26.COV2.S vaccination and SARS-CoV-2 variants. Study details: In the COV1001 trial, the donor was in the Ad26.COV2.S arm. Doses of Ad26.COV2.S were injected into muscle once or twice, 56 days apart.

The trim removed 1 base at V and 4 bases at J, leaving 7 bases unmatched. The CDR3 spans 16 residues. Germline CDR1 is MNHNS and CDR2 is SASEGT. Treatment in this sample: over 15 received Ad26.COV2.S at low or high dose, single or two shots; roughly 5 received placebo; per-sample allocation not given. Day 63 following the first vaccine or placebo injection was when the samples were taken. What was given as vaccine was an Ad26 vector encoding Wuhan-strain SARS-CoV-2 spike. The method was immunoSEQ multiplex PCR; TCRdb's version includes in-frame clones alone and lacks a portion of them. The sample lists hundreds of thousands of clones, approximately 88% occurring once.

V gene TRBV6-1 combines with J gene TRBJ2-1; 7 bases agree with TRBD2. The clonotype was recovered from a person aged 18-65 years who received the Ad26.COV2.S COVID-19 vaccine or a placebo. The sample consisted of peripheral blood, taken in a trial of Ad26.COV2.S vaccine versus placebo. CDR3 bases: TGTGCCAGCAGTGAAGAGGGGACTATGTATTACAATGAGCAGTTCTTC. This codes for CASSEEGTMYYNEQFF.